A single T cell receptor beta chain is shown here with its context. These data are taken from a study of brain T cells in children with intractable seizures. The sequenced cases were selected for having the highest brain T cell transcript signatures. At least one anti-epileptic drug was given before surgery. The assay was immunoSEQ multiplex PCR, and TCRdb's table has in-frame clones only and misses some. The sample lists 100,000 to 120,000 clones; roughly 94% were seen once. The length of the CDR3 is 16 residues. V dropped 5 bases and J dropped 5 bases, with 21 bases sitting between them. Germline CDR1 reads MDHEN; CDR2 reads SYDVKM.

The source material was peripheral blood, sampled at surgery. V is TRBV28 and J is TRBJ1-1; no clear D gene. The sequence was obtained from a boy under two years old with hemimegalencephaly and intractable seizures. CDR3 sequence reads: CASSPLINPSRTEAFF. The CDR3 nucleotides are TGTGCCAGCAGTCCCCTCATTAACCCCTCTAGGACTGAAGCTTTCTTT.